This passage covers 8 T cell receptor beta chains from one sample sequenced in a study of cytomegalovirus exposure and HLA in healthy donors. PCR involved 60 Vbeta and 13 Jbeta primers. The data were produced by immunoSEQ multiplex PCR, yet TCRdb's version contains in-frame clones alone and is incomplete. The data hold around 150,000 clones, with about four fifths observed a single time. Material: PBMCs. The source is a male donor in good health and CMV-seropositive.

The CDR3 sequence: CASGIRRGDTEAFF. CDR3 sequence (DNA): TGCGCCAGCGGCATTCGGCGGGGAGACACTGAAGCTTTCTTT. The chain is built from TRBV5-1 and TRBJ1-1; D is ambiguous. The germline V gene encodes CDR1 SGHRS and CDR2 YFSETQ. V dropped 7 bases and J dropped 3 bases, with 16 bases sitting between them. This CDR3 region has 14 residues.

There are a few counts of this clone. The chain joins TRBV7-2 to TRBJ1-2; TRBD1 matches 10 bases. V shed 4 bases, J shed 4 bases, and the junction held 9 bases outside the gene matches. The CDR3 totals 16 residues. CDR1 is SGHTA, CDR2 FQGNSA, per germline. The CDR3 nucleotides are TGTGCCAGCAGCTCCGAATCCGGGACAGGGGTCTATGGCTACACCTTC. It yields the protein CASSSESGTGVYGYTF.

The CDR3 DNA reads as TGTGCCAGCTCGGACAGGGCCGAGCAGTACTTC. Its protein product is CASSDRAEQYF. This rearrangement joins TRBV6-5 to TRBJ2-7, with 8 bases aligning to TRBD1. This CDR3 is 11 amino acids long. With V trimmed by 8 bases and J by 6 bases, 3 bases remained unmatched. Germline assignment: CDR1 MNHEY and CDR2 SVGAGI.

The V gene is TRBV18, the J gene TRBJ2-7; 10 nucleotides match TRBD1. V was pared by 3 bases and J by 2 bases, with 13 bases of the junction left unmatched. Germline values: CDR1 KGHSH, CDR2 LQKENI. The length of the CDR3 is 18 residues. CDR3 in amino acids: CASSPAASYGTGAYEQYF. The DNA of the CDR3 is TGTGCCAGCTCACCCGCGGCATCCTACGGGACAGGGGCCTACGAGCAGTACTTC.

The rearrangement links TRBV7-9 to TRBJ2-3, with TRBD2 matching 11 bases. Germline lookup yields CDR1 SEHNR and CDR2 FQNEAQ (reference sequence). Trimming cost V 5 bases and J 4 bases; bases outside gene matches: 8. The CDR3 totals 16 residues. The CDR3 bases are TGTGCCAGCAGCGTAATAGCGGGGGGGCCGCCAGATACGCAGTATTTT. It specifies CASSVIAGGPPDTQYF.

The chain links TRBV27 to TRBJ2-7; TRBD2 might be the D (5 bases). The CDR3 is 16 amino acids. V was shortened by 5 bases and J by 2 bases, with 19 bases between the two germline ends. CDR1 MNHEY and CDR2 SMNVEV come from the germline V gene (reference sequence). The DNA for the CDR3 is TGTGCCAGCAGTCGAAGCGGAAGGAGTCCAGCCTACGAGCAGTACTTC. Its translation is CASSRSGRSPAYEQYF.

The chain is built from TRBV20-1 and TRBJ2-5; TRBD2 is a possible D gene (5 bases). The CDR3 is made up of 10 amino acids. V lost 6 bases, J lost 9 bases, and 11 bases lay in between. Per the germline V gene, CDR1 is DFQATT and CDR2 is SNEGSKA (reference sequence). The CDR3 spells CSATHGAQYF. For the CDR3, the DNA is TGCAGTGCCACCCACGGGGCCCAGTACTTC.

This chain joins TRBV6-5 and TRBJ2-5, with 11 bases aligning to TRBD2. The CDR3 totals 16 residues. V trimming: 2 bases; J trimming: 6 bases; junction bases outside the gene matches: 8. CDR1 and CDR2 (germline): MNHEY, SVGAGI. The CDR3 sequence is CASSYLASGGRKTQYF. The CDR3, as DNA: TGTGCCAGCAGTTACCTAGCTAGCGGGGGGAGGAAGACCCAGTACTTC.